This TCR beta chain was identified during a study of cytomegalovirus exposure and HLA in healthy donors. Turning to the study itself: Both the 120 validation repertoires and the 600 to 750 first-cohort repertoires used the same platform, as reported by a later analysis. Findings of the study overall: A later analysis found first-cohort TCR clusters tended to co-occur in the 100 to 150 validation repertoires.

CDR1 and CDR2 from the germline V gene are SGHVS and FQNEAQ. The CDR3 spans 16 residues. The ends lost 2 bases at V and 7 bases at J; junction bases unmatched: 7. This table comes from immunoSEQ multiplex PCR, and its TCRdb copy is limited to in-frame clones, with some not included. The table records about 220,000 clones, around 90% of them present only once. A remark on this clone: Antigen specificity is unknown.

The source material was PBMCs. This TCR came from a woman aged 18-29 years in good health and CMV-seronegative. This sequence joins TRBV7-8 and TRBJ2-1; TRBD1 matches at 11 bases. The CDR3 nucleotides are TGTGCCAGCAGCTTAAGCTGGGACAGGGGGATGAATGAGCAGTTCTTC. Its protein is CASSLSWDRGMNEQFF.